This TCR beta chain was recorded in a study of shared clonotypes between healthy human individuals. The germline V gene encodes CDR1 SGHAT and CDR2 FQNNGV. V lost 3 bases and J lost 8, with 17 bases in between. This CDR3 spans 15 amino acids. TCRdb keeps only in-frame clones here, not all; method: immunoSEQ multiplex PCR. The sample lists around 1.6 million clones, under 99% occurring once. Overall study findings and caveats: Clonotype sharing among donors was thought likely to change with sequencing depth.

For this clone: The target antigen is unknown.

This chain uses TRBV11-2 with TRBJ2-1, with D possibly matching TRBD1 (8 bases). Specimen: naive CD4+ T cells sorted from blood. Subset of the sample: CD45RA+ positively selected. The sequence was collected from a man aged 25-45 years in good health. In DNA, the CDR3 is TGTGCCAGCAGCTTGGCCGGACAGGGAGGGTATGAGCAGTTCTTC. It specifies CASSLAGQGGYEQFF. Using reference TRBV11-2 and TRBJ2-1 for the parts outside the CDR3, the full variable domain is EAGVAQSPRYKIIEKRQSVAFWCNPISGHATLYWYQQILGQGPKLLIQFQNNGVVDDSQLPKDRFSAERLKGVDSTLKIQPAKLEDSAVYLCASSLAGQGGYEQFFGPGTRLTVL.